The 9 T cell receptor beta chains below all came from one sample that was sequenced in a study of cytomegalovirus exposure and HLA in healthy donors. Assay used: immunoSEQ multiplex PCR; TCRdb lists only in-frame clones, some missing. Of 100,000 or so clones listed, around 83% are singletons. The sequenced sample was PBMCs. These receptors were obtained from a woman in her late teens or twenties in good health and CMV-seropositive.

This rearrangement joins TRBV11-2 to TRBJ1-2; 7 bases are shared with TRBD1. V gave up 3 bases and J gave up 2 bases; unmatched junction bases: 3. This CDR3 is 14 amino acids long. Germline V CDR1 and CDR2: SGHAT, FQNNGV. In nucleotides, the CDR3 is TGTGCCAGCAGCTTGCAGGGGGTAAACTATGGCTACACCTTC. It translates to CASSLQGVNYGYTF.

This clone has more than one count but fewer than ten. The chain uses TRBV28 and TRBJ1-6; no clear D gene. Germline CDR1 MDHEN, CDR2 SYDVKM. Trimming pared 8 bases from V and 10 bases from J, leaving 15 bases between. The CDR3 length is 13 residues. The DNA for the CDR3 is TGTGCCAGCTCCCCCGTGGGCGGGTCACCCCTCCACTTT. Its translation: CASSPVGGSPLHF.

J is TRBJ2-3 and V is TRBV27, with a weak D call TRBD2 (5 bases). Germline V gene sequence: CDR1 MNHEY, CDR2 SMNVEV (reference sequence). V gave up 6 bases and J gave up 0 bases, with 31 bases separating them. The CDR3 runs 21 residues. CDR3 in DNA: TGTGCCAGCAGCCCCATATGGCGGCGGACTGCTTACTCCTCTAGCACAGATACGCAGTATTTT. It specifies CASSPIWRRTAYSSSTDTQYF.

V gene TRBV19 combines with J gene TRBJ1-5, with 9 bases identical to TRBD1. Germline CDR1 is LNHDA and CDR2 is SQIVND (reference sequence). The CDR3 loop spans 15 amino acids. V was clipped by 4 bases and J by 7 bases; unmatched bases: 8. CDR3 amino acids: CASSSRQGVNQPQHF. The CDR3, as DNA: TGTGCCAGTAGTAGTAGACAGGGGGTAAACCAGCCCCAGCATTTT.

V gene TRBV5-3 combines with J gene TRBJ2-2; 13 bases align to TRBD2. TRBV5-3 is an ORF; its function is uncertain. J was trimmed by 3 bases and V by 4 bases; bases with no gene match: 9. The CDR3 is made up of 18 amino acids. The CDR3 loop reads CARSPTSGRAVYTGELFF. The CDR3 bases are TGTGCCAGAAGCCCTACTAGCGGGAGGGCAGTGTACACCGGGGAGCTGTTTTTT.

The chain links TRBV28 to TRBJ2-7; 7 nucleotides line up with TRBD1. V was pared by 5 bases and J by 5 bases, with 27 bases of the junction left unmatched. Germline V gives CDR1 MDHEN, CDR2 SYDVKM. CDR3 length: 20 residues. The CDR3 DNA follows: TGTGCCAGCAGTAGGGTTTTAAGTGGAGGATTAGGGGGCGAGATCCACGAGCAGTACTTC. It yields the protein CASSRVLSGGLGGEIHEQYF.

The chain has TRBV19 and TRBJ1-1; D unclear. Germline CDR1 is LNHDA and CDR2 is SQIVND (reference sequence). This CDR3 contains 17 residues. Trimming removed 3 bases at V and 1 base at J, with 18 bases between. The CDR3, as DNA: TGTGCCAGTAGTATTGGCCGATGGAGACGCCGGAACACTGAAGCTTTCTTT. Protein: CASSIGRWRRRNTEAFF.

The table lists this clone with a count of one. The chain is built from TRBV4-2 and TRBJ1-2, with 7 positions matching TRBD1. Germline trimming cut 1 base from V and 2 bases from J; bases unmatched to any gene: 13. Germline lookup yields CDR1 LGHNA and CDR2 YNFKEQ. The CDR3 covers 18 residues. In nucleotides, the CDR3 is TGTGCCAGCAGCCAAGTATCTTCTTTCACAGGGGTGAACTATGGCTACACCTTC. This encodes CASSQVSSFTGVNYGYTF.

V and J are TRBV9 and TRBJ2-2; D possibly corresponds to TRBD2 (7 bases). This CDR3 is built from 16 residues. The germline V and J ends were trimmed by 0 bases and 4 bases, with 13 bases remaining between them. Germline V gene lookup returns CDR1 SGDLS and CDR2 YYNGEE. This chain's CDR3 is CASSVGGGAGTGELFF. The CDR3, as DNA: TGTGCCAGCAGCGTAGGCGGGGGCGCCGGCACCGGGGAGCTGTTTTTT. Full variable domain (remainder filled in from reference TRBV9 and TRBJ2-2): DSGVTQTPKHLITATGQRVTLRCSPRSGDLSVYWYQQSLDQGLQFLIQYYNGEERAKGNILERFSAQQFPDLHSELNLSSLELGDSALYFCASSVGGGAGTGELFFGEGSRLTVL.